One sample yielded the 31 T cell receptor beta chains listed below, sequenced in a study of vaccination and CD4 T cells after COVID-19. The Oncomine TCR Beta short-read assay was applied to DNA of cultured CD4+ T cells. From the PCR reads, TCRdb called clonotypes with MiXCR, one entry per CDR3 protein. The sample contains roughly 16,000 distinct CDR3 sequences, 26% of which appear only once. The antigens of these receptors remain unknown. The treatment was: approximately nine-day PBMC culture with coronavirus spike peptide pools or control peptides (ViraFEST assay). The material sequenced was cultured CD4+ T cells from blood. The receptors shown here come from a human donor with COVID-19.

There are a few counts of this clonotype. The chain uses TRBV7-2 and TRBJ1-3; perhaps TRBD1 as D (6 bases). Trimming stripped 1 base from V and 7 bases from J, with 11 bases between. Germline V gene data show CDR1 as SGHTA and CDR2 as FQGNSA. CDR3 length equals 14 residues. CDR3 DNA: TGTGCCAGCAGCTTAGGGCAGGGGATGAACACCATATATTTT. Protein: CASSLGQGMNTIYF.

This clonotype came up a few times. J is TRBJ2-3 and V is TRBV24-1, with 10 bases aligning to TRBD2. Germline V CDR1 and CDR2: KGHDR, SFDVKD. The CDR3 runs to 14 residues. The junction had 4 bases not matched to a gene; V was cut back by 5 bases and J by 6 bases. The CDR3 DNA reads as TGTGCCACCAGTGGTACTAGCGGGGTCGATACGCAGTATTTT. Residues: CATSGTSGVDTQYF.

This clonotype was found a few times. The rearrangement links TRBV7-2 to TRBJ1-4; 7 bases map to TRBD1. This CDR3 region has 15 residues. CDR1 is SGHTA and CDR2 is FQGNSA in the germline V gene. J gave up 2 bases and V 5 bases, and 5 bases lay outside the gene matches. The CDR3 reads CASSRQGGTNEKLFF. The CDR3 DNA reads as TGTGCCAGCAGCCGACAGGGAGGCACTAATGAAAAACTGTTTTTT.

The chain recombines TRBV12-3 or TRBV12-4 with TRBJ1-3; D is undetermined. Between the trimmed V and J ends, which lost 0 bases and 4 bases, there was a span of 4 bases. There are 13 residues in the CDR3. This CDR3 reads CASSLAEGNTIYF. The DNA for the CDR3 is TGTGCCAGCAGTTTAGCTGAGGGAAACACCATATATTTT.

V and J are TRBV18 and TRBJ1-6, with 8 bases that match TRBD1. The CDR3 loop spans 13 amino acids. Germline CDR1 and CDR2: KGHSH and LQKENI. V lost 6 bases, J lost 8 bases, and 3 bases stayed unmatched. DNA for the CDR3: TGTGCCAGCTCGGACAGGGAGGATTCACCCCTCCACTTT. This codes for CASSDREDSPLHF.

This sequence joins TRBV10-1 and TRBJ1-5; no definite D call. The CDR3 extends over 13 amino acids. Germline-derived CDR1 and CDR2 are WNHNN and SYGVQD (reference sequence). V lost 0 bases, J lost 7 bases, and 7 bases lay in between. The CDR3 DNA is TGCGCCAGCAGTGAGTCGCAAAGCCAGCCCCAGCATTTT. Protein sequence: CASSESQSQPQHF.

The gene calls are TRBV28 and TRBJ1-1, with 7 nucleotides matching TRBD1. Germline CDR1 is MDHEN and CDR2 is SYDVKM. The V and J ends lost 5 bases and 4 bases, in that order; junction bases with no gene match: 4. The CDR3 consists of 13 residues. The CDR3: CASSPAGGTEAFF. The CDR3 DNA is TGTGCCAGCAGTCCGGCAGGGGGCACTGAAGCTTTCTTT.

This chain links TRBV20-1 with TRBJ2-3; 11 bases line up with TRBD2. The CDR3 spans 15 residues. Germline CDR1 and CDR2: DFQATT and SNEGSKA (reference sequence). The V segment lost 1 base and the J segment 3 bases; nucleotides outside the gene matches: 3. The CDR3 sequence is CSARAASGGTDTQYF. The CDR3 DNA is TGCAGTGCTAGAGCGGCTAGCGGGGGGACAGATACGCAGTATTTT.

The J gene is TRBJ2-1, the V gene TRBV6-4, with 9 bases aligning to TRBD2. Germline V CDR1 and CDR2: MRHNA, SNTAGT. The V gene end was trimmed by 4 bases and the J gene end by 2 bases; junction bases not matched to a gene: 6. The CDR3 covers 16 residues. The CDR3 reads CASSGQRGATYNEQFF. CDR3 DNA sequence: TGTGCCAGCAGTGGGCAGCGGGGGGCCACCTACAATGAGCAGTTCTTC.

The chain joins TRBV5-1 to TRBJ1-6, with D unclear. V was cut by 4 bases and J by 0 bases, with 14 bases left in between. CDR3 length: 17 amino acids. Germline lookup yields CDR1 SGHRS and CDR2 YFSETQ. The CDR3 reads CASSPARESSYNSPLHF. The CDR3 nucleotides are TGCGCCAGCAGCCCAGCTAGGGAGAGCTCCTATAATTCACCCCTCCACTTT.

The chain couples TRBV20-1 to TRBJ2-7, with D tentatively TRBD1 or TRBD2 (7 bases each). This CDR3 is 15 amino acids long. Germline values: CDR1 DFQATT, CDR2 SNEGSKA (reference sequence). V was cut by 3 bases and J by 3 bases, with 18 bases left in between. As DNA, the CDR3 is TGCAGTGCTAGGGGGGAGGGGGCCCGGGACTACGAGCAGTACTTC. Encoded protein: CSARGEGARDYEQYF.

This clonotype has just a few counts. V usage is TRBV14 and J usage is TRBJ2-3; D call uncertain. Trimming pared 2 bases from V and 2 bases from J, leaving 5 bases between. CDR1 and CDR2 from the germline V gene are SGHDN and FVKESK. The CDR3 consists of 13 residues. The CDR3 reads CASSQIVTDTQYF. The CDR3 DNA reads TGTGCCAGCAGCCAAATTGTCACAGATACGCAGTATTTT.

The rearrangement uses TRBV20-1 and TRBJ2-7; 13 nucleotides align to TRBD2. From germline, CDR1 is DFQATT and CDR2 SNEGSKA (reference sequence). Unmatched junction bases numbered 6, after V lost 6 bases and J lost 4 bases. The CDR3 loop spans 14 amino acids. CDR3 loop: CSASWTSGGYEQYF. The CDR3 DNA sequence: TGCAGTGCGAGCTGGACTAGCGGGGGATACGAGCAGTACTTC.

The genes are TRBV20-1 and TRBJ2-3; D call uncertain. V was pared by 6 bases and J by 3 bases, with 10 bases between. Looked up from germline, CDR1 is DFQATT and CDR2 is SNEGSKA (reference sequence). This CDR3 region has 12 residues. The CDR3 DNA reads as TGCAGTGCGCAGCTGGGAACAGATACGCAGTATTTT. Its protein product is CSAQLGTDTQYF.

This rearrangement joins TRBV19 to TRBJ2-1, with D possibly TRBD1 on 6 matching bases. The CDR3 sequence is 15 residues long. CDR1 is LNHDA and CDR2 is SQIVND in the germline V gene (reference sequence). The V and J ends lost 6 bases and 2 bases respectively, with 14 bases between them. CDR3 sequence (DNA): TGTGCCAGTAGCTCCGGGACATGGACCTACAATGAGCAGTTCTTC. Its protein is CASSSGTWTYNEQFF.

V gene TRBV11-3 combines with J gene TRBJ2-1, with D unresolved. The V end was cut by 6 bases, the J end by 3 bases, with 9 bases between. Germline V gives CDR1 SGHNT, CDR2 YENEEA. The CDR3 is 13 residues long. In DNA form, the CDR3 reads TGTGCCAGCAGTTCGGGCAGCTACAATGAGCAGTTCTTC. The encoded protein is CASSSGSYNEQFF. Using reference TRBV11-3 and TRBJ2-1 for the parts outside the CDR3, the full variable domain is EAGVVQSPRYKIIEKKQPVAFWCNPISGHNTLYWYLQNLGQGPELLIRYENEEAVDDSQLPKDRFSAERLKGVDSTLKIQPAELGDSAVYLCASSSGSYNEQFFGPGTRLTVL.

The chain employs TRBV12-3 or TRBV12-4 and TRBJ2-3; D not certain. V lost 2 bases and J 4 bases, leaving 4 bases between the germline ends. The length of the CDR3 is 12 residues. Written as DNA, the CDR3 is TGTGCCAGCAGTTTACCCCCAGATACGCAGTATTTT. Its translation is CASSLPPDTQYF.

The rearrangement uses TRBV7-2 and TRBJ2-5; 7 bases agree with TRBD1. The V gene's germline CDR1 is SGHTA and CDR2 FQGNSA. The CDR3 length is 14 residues. Trimming took 1 base from V and 2 from J; bases not matched to a gene: 1. CDR3 sequence reads: CASSLEGAQETQYF. The CDR3 region has the DNA TGTGCCAGCAGCTTAGAGGGGGCGCAAGAGACCCAGTACTTC. Filled out from reference TRBV7-2 and TRBJ2-5, the complete variable domain reads GAGVSQSPSNKVTEKGKDVELRCDPISGHTALYWYRQSLGQGLEFLIYFQGNSAPDKSGLPSDRFSAERTGGSVSTLTIQRTQQEDSAVYLCASSLEGAQETQYFGPGTRLLVL.

This clonotype was detected a few times. The chain uses TRBV19 and TRBJ2-6; TRBD1 might be the D (5 bases). The CDR3 covers 16 residues. Trimming pared 7 bases from V and 0 bases from J, leaving 13 bases between. Germline lookup yields CDR1 LNHDA and CDR2 SQIVND (reference sequence). CDR3 coding DNA: TGTGCCAGTATCCCAGGGAAACCCTCTGGGGCCAACGTCCTGACTTTC. Amino acids: CASIPGKPSGANVLTF.

The genes are TRBV30 and TRBJ2-5; possibly TRBD1 for D (6 bases). The germline V and J ends were trimmed by 0 bases and 7 bases, with 12 bases remaining between them. Germline assignment: CDR1 GTSNPN and CDR2 SVGIG (reference sequence). The CDR3 sequence is 13 residues long. The CDR3 loop is CAWSVGALGTQYF. The CDR3 coding sequence is TGTGCCTGGAGTGTGGGGGCCCTCGGGACCCAGTACTTC.

This clonotype was seen a few times. The V call is TRBV20-1, the J call TRBJ1-6; 7 nucleotides line up with TRBD1. Unmatched junction bases numbered 7, after V lost 5 bases and J lost 6 bases. The CDR3 consists of 14 residues. Germline V gene data show CDR1 as DFQATT and CDR2 as SNEGSKA (reference sequence). CDR3 amino acids: CSAPRQGVNSPLHF. CDR3 bases: TGCAGTGCTCCTAGACAGGGAGTTAATTCACCCCTCCACTTT.

This clonotype was detected only a few times. This chain joins TRBV7-9 and TRBJ1-1; tentatively, D is TRBD1 (5 bases). Germline CDR1 SEHNR, CDR2 FQNEAQ (reference sequence). The V gene lost 1 base and the J gene lost 5 bases, with 8 bases spanning the gap. The CDR3 has 13 residues. The CDR3 spells CASSLEGETEAFF. The CDR3 region has the DNA TGTGCCAGCAGCTTAGAAGGGGAAACTGAAGCTTTCTTT.

The chain carries TRBV27 and TRBJ2-7, with D tentatively TRBD1 or TRBD2 (7 bases each). This CDR3 contains 14 residues. Trimming pared 8 bases from V and 2 bases from J, leaving 16 bases between. Germline assignment: CDR1 MNHEY and CDR2 SMNVEV (reference sequence). The CDR3: CASGRQGGPYEQYF. The CDR3 nucleotides are TGTGCCAGCGGAAGACAGGGAGGGCCCTACGAGCAGTACTTC.

The CDR3 coding sequence is TGTGCCAGCAGCCCACGAGACAGATTGTTGGCCGAGCAGTACTTC. Translation gives CASSPRDRLLAEQYF. The chain combines TRBV7-8 with TRBJ2-7; a weak D match, TRBD1 (5 bases). V lost 5 bases, J lost 6 bases, and 20 bases lay in between. The CDR3 length is 15 residues. Germline V gene sequence: CDR1 SGHVS, CDR2 FQNEAQ. Filled out from reference TRBV7-8 and TRBJ2-7, the complete variable domain reads GAGVSQSPRYKVAKRGQDVALRCDPISGHVSLFWYQQALGQGPEFLTYFQNEAQLDKSGLPSDRFFAERPEGSVSTLKIQRTQQEDSAVYLCASSPRDRLLAEQYFGPGTRLTVT.

This clonotype has just a few counts. The CDR3 reads CASRRTGEKLFF. The CDR3 region has the DNA TGTGCCAGCAGGAGGACAGGGGAAAAACTGTTTTTT. V is TRBV7-2 and J is TRBJ1-4; 8 bases fit TRBD1. This CDR3 has 12 amino acids. Trimming removed 6 bases from V and 8 bases from J; junction bases left unmatched: 2. Germline V gene lookup returns CDR1 SGHTA and CDR2 FQGNSA. Full variable domain (remainder filled in from reference TRBV7-2 and TRBJ1-4): GAGVSQSPSNKVTEKGKDVELRCDPISGHTALYWYRQSLGQGLEFLIYFQGNSAPDKSGLPSDRFSAERTGGSVSTLTIQRTQQEDSAVYLCASRRTGEKLFFGSGTQLSVL.

Here the CDR3 reads CASSQVTGGNQPQHF. Written as DNA, the CDR3 is TGTGCCAGCAGCCAAGTAACAGGCGGGAATCAGCCCCAGCATTTT. This sequence joins TRBV3-1 and TRBJ1-5; a weak D match, TRBD1 (5 bases). The CDR3 contains 15 residues. CDR1 and CDR2 from the germline V gene are LGHDT and YNNKEL (reference sequence). Deletions cut 1 base from V and 4 bases from J, with 11 bases between.

The chain joins TRBV6-1 to TRBJ1-6, with D unclear. The CDR3 totals 14 residues. V was cut by 5 bases and J by 9 bases, with 14 bases left in between. Germline V gene lookup returns CDR1 MNHNS and CDR2 SASEGT. The CDR3 reads CASSHREDSSPLHF. The CDR3 bases are TGTGCCAGCAGTCACCGGGAGGATAGTTCACCCCTCCACTTT.

The chain employs TRBV7-6 and TRBJ2-1; 8 bases fit TRBD1. The CDR3 totals 17 residues. The V and J ends lost 2 bases and 2 bases, in that order; junction bases with no gene match: 8. The V gene's germline CDR1 is SGHVS and CDR2 FNYEAQ. CDR3 sequence: CASSLYTGTGAYNEQFF. In DNA form, the CDR3 reads TGTGCCAGCAGCTTATACACCGGGACAGGCGCCTACAATGAGCAGTTCTTC.

This clonotype was counted a few times. The chain employs TRBV10-2 and TRBJ1-5, with D uncertain. CDR1 and CDR2 (germline): WSHSY, SAAADI. The CDR3 is 12 residues long. V was trimmed by 10 bases and J by 6 bases, leaving 13 bases between them. Here the CDR3 reads CATQDGSQPQHF. The DNA of the CDR3 is TGCGCCACCCAGGACGGAAGTCAGCCCCAGCATTTT.

This clonotype appeared once. The chain carries TRBV7-9 and TRBJ1-2; D is perhaps TRBD1 (6 bases). The CDR3 covers 16 residues. The V end lost 5 bases, the J end lost 2 bases, and 18 bases lay between the germline ends. Germline V CDR1 and CDR2: SEHNR, FQNEAQ (reference sequence). The CDR3 DNA reads TGTGCCAGCAGCCCCTTTGGGGGGGCGGACAACTATGGCTACACCTTC. Encoded protein: CASSPFGGADNYGYTF.

The chain recombines TRBV7-2 with TRBJ2-3, with 11 bases lining up with TRBD2. CDR3 length: 17 residues. Germline CDR1 SGHTA, CDR2 FQGNSA. J lost 3 bases, V lost 5 bases, and 10 bases had no gene match. CDR3 sequence: CASSRPTSGGYTDTQYF. The CDR3 DNA reads TGTGCCAGCAGCCGACCTACTAGCGGGGGATATACAGATACGCAGTATTTT.